The present TCR beta chain was sequenced within a study of PD-1 blockade in mismatch repair-deficient tumors. The method was immunoSEQ multiplex PCR; TCRdb's version includes in-frame clones alone and lacks a portion of them. The sample comprises under 150,000 clones, about 90% of which are singletons, and about 11% rests with the top ten. Study-wide points: After pembrolizumab, tumor-resident clones rose rapidly, then generally contracted before radiologic responses.

All patients were mismatch repair deficient, assessed by either PCR or immunohistochemistry. The V and J ends lost 1 base and 0 bases respectively, with 9 bases between them. The CDR3 spans 15 residues. The germline gives CDR1 SGHTA, CDR2 FQGNSA. Note on this clone: The target antigen is unknown.

The chain has TRBV7-2 and TRBJ1-2, with D hard to call. This specimen was peripheral blood, taken approximately 72 weeks after starting pembrolizumab. The receptor was isolated from an adult with mismatch repair-deficient cancer. In nucleotides, the CDR3 is TGTGCCAGCAGCTTAGTGCTTACCGCTAACTATGGCTACACCTTC. Translated, it gives CASSLVLTANYGYTF.